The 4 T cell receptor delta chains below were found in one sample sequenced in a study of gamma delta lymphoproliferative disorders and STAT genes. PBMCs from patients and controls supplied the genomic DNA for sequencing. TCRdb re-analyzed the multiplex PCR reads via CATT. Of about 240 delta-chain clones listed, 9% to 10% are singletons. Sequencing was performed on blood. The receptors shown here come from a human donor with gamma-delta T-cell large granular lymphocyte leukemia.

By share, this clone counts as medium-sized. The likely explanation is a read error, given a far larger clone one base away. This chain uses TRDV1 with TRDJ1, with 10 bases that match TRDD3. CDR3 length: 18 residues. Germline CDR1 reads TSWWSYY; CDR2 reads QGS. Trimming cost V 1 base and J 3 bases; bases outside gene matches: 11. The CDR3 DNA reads TGTGCTCTTGGGGAACGGAGGGGGGATACGCTTGGTGCCGATAAACTCATCTTT. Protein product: CALGERRGDTLGADKLIF.

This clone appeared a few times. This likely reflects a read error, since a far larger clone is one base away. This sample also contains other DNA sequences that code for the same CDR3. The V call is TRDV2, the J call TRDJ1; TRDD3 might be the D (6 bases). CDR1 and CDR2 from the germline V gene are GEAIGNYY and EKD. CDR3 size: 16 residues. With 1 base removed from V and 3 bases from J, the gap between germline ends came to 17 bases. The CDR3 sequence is CACDTIGGYASDKLIF. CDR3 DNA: TGTGCCTGTGACACAATTGGGGGGTACGCTTCCGATAAACTCATCTTT.

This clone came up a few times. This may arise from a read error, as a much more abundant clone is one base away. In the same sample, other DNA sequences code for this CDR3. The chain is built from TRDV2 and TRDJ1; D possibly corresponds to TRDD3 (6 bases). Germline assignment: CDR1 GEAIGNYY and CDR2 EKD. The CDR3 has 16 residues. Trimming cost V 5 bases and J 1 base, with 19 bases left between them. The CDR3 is CACAALGDTGTDKLIF. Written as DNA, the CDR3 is TGTGCCTGTGCGGCCCTGGGAGATACGGGCACCGATAAACTCATCTTT.

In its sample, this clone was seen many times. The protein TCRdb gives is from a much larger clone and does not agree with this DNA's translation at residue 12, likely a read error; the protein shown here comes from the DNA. The CDR3 sequence: CALGEPPPSLGGSKLIF. CDR3 nucleotide sequence: TGTGCTCTTGGGGAACCCCCTCCTAGTCTGGGGGGGTCGAAACTCATCTTT. The gene calls are TRDV1 and TRDJ1; 7 bases map to TRDD3. The germline CDR1 and CDR2 sequences are TSWWSYY and QGS. The length of the CDR3 is 17 residues. With 1 base clipped from V and 8 bases from J, the junction kept 16 bases outside the gene matches.